Below, 28 T cell receptor beta chains from the same sample are listed, as sequenced in a study of CD8 T cells in ankylosing spondylitis. In TCRdb, the 5' RACE reads were re-called with MiXCR into one record per CDR3 protein. The repertoire holds 340,000 or so distinct CDR3 sequences, with 14% to 15% as singletons. Source material: blood, either unsorted or a sorted T cell fraction (not recorded which). Receptors originate from a male donor with ankylosing spondylitis or in good health (not recorded which).

This clonotype has ten or more counts. For the CDR3, the DNA is TGTGCCAGCAGCAGGGACTACTACAATGAGCAGTTCTTC. It is translated as CASSRDYYNEQFF. The genes are TRBV3-1 and TRBJ2-1; TRBD2 aligns across 7 bases. Germline loops: CDR1 LGHDT, CDR2 YNNKEL (reference sequence). This CDR3 is built from 13 residues. V lost 5 bases and J lost 3; bases outside the gene matches: 1.

Ten or more counts support this clonotype. The J gene is TRBJ2-3, the V gene TRBV3-1, with D possibly TRBD2 on 6 matching bases. The germline CDR1 and CDR2 sequences are LGHDT and YNNKEL (reference sequence). V shed 1 base and J shed 1 base, with 6 bases lying between them. CDR3 length: 14 residues. The CDR3 loop reads CASSQVAGTDTQYF. The CDR3 nucleotides read TGTGCCAGCAGCCAAGTAGCGGGCACAGATACGCAGTATTTT.

In its sample, this clonotype was seen a few times. The V and J genes are TRBV20-1 and TRBJ1-2, with a weak D call TRBD1 (5 bases). V was pared by 3 bases and J by 3 bases, with 14 bases between. This CDR3 comprises 14 residues. In germline, CDR1 is DFQATT, CDR2 SNEGSKA (reference sequence). CDR3 in DNA: TGCAGTGCTAGCGTCAGGGACGGGGACTATGGCTACACCTTC. Protein product: CSASVRDGDYGYTF.

This sequence joins TRBV29-1 and TRBJ2-3; possibly TRBD2 for D (6 bases). The CDR3 extends over 15 amino acids. The V end lost 4 bases, the J end lost 2 bases, and 16 bases lay between the germline ends. Germline V gives CDR1 SQVTM, CDR2 ANQGSEA. Here the CDR3 DNA reads TGCAGCGTTGGGGGGGACGGCGGAGCCACAGATACGCAGTATTTT. Protein product: CSVGGDGGATDTQYF.

The CDR3 region has the DNA TGCAGTGCTAGAGATGGGAGTTTTACCGGGGAGCTGTTTTTT. It is translated as CSARDGSFTGELFF. The chain employs TRBV20-1 and TRBJ2-2; possible D gene TRBD2, 5 bases. Germline CDR1 reads DFQATT; CDR2 reads SNEGSKA (reference sequence). V lost 0 bases, J lost 5 bases, and 10 bases lay in between. The CDR3 consists of 14 residues.

This clonotype has ten or more counts. V is TRBV12-3 or TRBV12-4 and J is TRBJ2-7; D may be TRBD1 (6 bases). The length of the CDR3 is 13 residues. V was pared by 6 bases and J by 2 bases, with 11 bases between. DNA of the CDR3: TGTGCCAGCAGAGGGGACAATACCTACGAGCAGTACTTC. This gives the protein CASRGDNTYEQYF.

This clonotype was detected many times. The V and J genes are TRBV19 and TRBJ2-1; D gene uncertain. Deletions cut 5 bases from V and 7 bases from J, with 9 bases between. Germline V gene sequence: CDR1 LNHDA, CDR2 SQIVND (reference sequence). The CDR3 is 12 amino acids. The DNA for the CDR3 is TGTGCCAGTAGTCTACAAACTAATGAGCAGTTCTTC. It is translated as CASSLQTNEQFF.

The chain carries TRBV9 and TRBJ2-3; 11 bases are a match to TRBD2. V gave up 3 bases and J gave up 3 bases; unmatched junction bases: 9. Germline lookup yields CDR1 SGDLS and CDR2 YYNGEE. This CDR3 region has 17 residues. CDR3: CASSGRTSGSNTDTQYF. In DNA form, the CDR3 reads TGTGCCAGCAGCGGCCGGACTAGCGGGTCTAATACAGATACGCAGTATTTT.

This clonotype was observed a handful of times. The chain couples TRBV7-6 to TRBJ1-1; 7 bases agree with TRBD1. The V gene end was trimmed by 5 bases and the J gene end by 4 bases; junction bases not matched to a gene: 10. Germline CDR1 SGHVS, CDR2 FNYEAQ. CDR3 length equals 15 residues. The CDR3 loop reads CASSAGPGGSTEAFF. CDR3 DNA: TGTGCCAGCAGCGCCGGGCCAGGGGGGAGCACTGAAGCTTTCTTT.

As regards this clonotype: A read error may account for a junction end that differs from germline. The J gene is TRBJ2-3, the V gene TRBV7-2; D is unresolved. The CDR3 is made up of 11 amino acids. Germline V CDR1 and CDR2: SGHTA, FQGNSA. The CDR3 DNA follows: TGTGCCAGCACCTCCACAGATACGCAGTGTTTT. This encodes CASTSTDTQCF.

To note about this clonotype: The junction shows a germline mismatch at one end, possibly a read error. The chain combines TRBV20-1 with TRBJ1-5, with TRBD1 as a possible D gene (6 bases). The CDR3 totals 16 residues. Germline assignment: CDR1 DFQATT and CDR2 SNEGSKA (reference sequence). CDR3 amino acids: CCARDEWGAGNQPQHF. As DNA, the CDR3 is TGCTGTGCTAGAGATGAATGGGGGGCCGGGAATCAGCCCCAGCATTTT.

In this sample, this clonotype turned up a few times. This chain links TRBV12-3 or TRBV12-4 with TRBJ1-6; D not resolved. Trimming took 6 bases from V and 7 from J, leaving 13 bases between them. The CDR3 loop spans 14 amino acids. In nucleotides, the CDR3 is TGTGCCAGCAGCTCCTTATCGGGGAATTCACCCCTCCACTTT. This sequence encodes CASSSLSGNSPLHF.

The chain employs TRBV12-3 or TRBV12-4 and TRBJ2-1; tentatively, D is TRBD1 (5 bases). The CDR3 has 16 residues. V lost 6 bases to trimming and J lost 0 bases, with 15 bases between them. Here the CDR3 reads CASSPDRTYSYNEQFF. The DNA for the CDR3 is TGTGCCAGCAGCCCAGACAGAACCTACTCCTACAATGAGCAGTTCTTC.

The rearrangement links TRBV20-1 to TRBJ1-1; D unresolved. Between the trimmed V and J ends, which lost 0 bases and 10 bases, there was a span of 9 bases. Germline CDR1 and CDR2: DFQATT and SNEGSKA (reference sequence). This CDR3 has 11 amino acids. The DNA for the CDR3 is TGCAGTGCTAGAGATCTTCAGGCAGCTTTCTTT. Amino acids: CSARDLQAAFF.

A few counts support this clonotype. V usage is TRBV5-1 and J usage is TRBJ1-5; D gene unclear. V gave up 1 base and J gave up 6 bases, with 8 bases separating them. The CDR3 length is 13 residues. Germline assignment: CDR1 SGHRS and CDR2 YFSETQ. The CDR3 nucleotides are TGCGCCAGCAGCTTGATGGGCGGTCAGCCCCAGCATTTT. Translation: CASSLMGGQPQHF.

This clonotype came up a few times. This chain links TRBV20-1 with TRBJ2-2, with unresolved D. Trimming shortened V by 2 bases and J by 5 bases, and 15 bases separated the two germline ends. In germline, CDR1 is DFQATT, CDR2 SNEGSKA (reference sequence). This CDR3 contains 15 residues. CDR3 in amino acids: CSARMGSYRTGELFF. Here the CDR3 DNA reads TGCAGTGCTAGAATGGGGTCTTATCGGACCGGGGAGCTGTTTTTT.

Here the CDR3 DNA reads TGTGCCAGCAGCCAAGATCAGCTCTATGGCTACACCTTC. The encoded protein is CASSQDQLYGYTF. The genes are TRBV4-2 and TRBJ1-2; D not resolved. V was trimmed by 0 bases and J by 4 bases, leaving 6 bases between them. The length of the CDR3 is 13 residues. Germline V lookup: CDR1 LGHNA, CDR2 YNFKEQ.

The table lists this clonotype with a few counts. This chain connects TRBV11-2 to TRBJ2-3; D possibly uses TRBD1 or TRBD2 (5 bases each). This CDR3 is 15 amino acids long. Germline V gene data show CDR1 as SGHAT and CDR2 as FQNNGV. V was clipped by 5 bases and J by 3 bases, with 15 bases between them. The CDR3 here is CASSVRDGLTDTQYF. DNA of the CDR3: TGTGCCAGCAGCGTCCGGGACGGATTAACAGATACGCAGTATTTT.

The chain links TRBV5-4 to TRBJ2-5; tentative D call: TRBD1 (5 bases). The V end lost 3 bases, the J end lost 5 bases, and 17 bases lay between the germline ends. CDR3 length: 15 residues. Germline V gene lookup returns CDR1 SGHNT and CDR2 YYREEE (reference sequence). The CDR3 sequence is CASSYQDPPGETQYF. For the CDR3, the DNA is TGTGCCAGCAGCTACCAGGACCCGCCAGGGGAGACCCAGTACTTC.

The gene calls are TRBV30 and TRBJ2-3; weak D call: TRBD1 (5 bases). Trimming stripped 2 bases from V and 6 bases from J, with 18 bases between. The CDR3 loop spans 15 amino acids. Looked up from germline, CDR1 is GTSNPN and CDR2 is SVGIG (reference sequence). The CDR3: CAWSFQLTGTDTQYF. The CDR3 DNA follows: TGTGCCTGGAGTTTCCAACTCACAGGAACGGATACGCAGTATTTT.

Concerning this clonotype itself: One end of the junction is discordant with germline, which a read error may explain. The rearrangement joins TRBV5-6 to TRBJ2-7, with 7 nucleotides matching TRBD1. Germline-derived CDR1 and CDR2 are SGHDT and YYEEEE. The CDR3 is 18 residues long. CDR3 coding DNA: TGTGCCAGCAGCTTGGGTTCACCTTCCGGGACAGTTAATTACGATCAGTACTTC. Its translation is CASSLGSPSGTVNYDQYF.

As regards this clonotype: At one of its ends the junction is not consistent with the germline gene, which may arise from a read error. The chain combines TRBV20-1 with TRBJ2-3; the match to TRBD2 covers 11 bases. This CDR3 region has 15 residues. Germline CDR1 and CDR2: DFQATT and SNEGSKA (reference sequence). DNA for the CDR3: TGCTGTGCTAGAAAACTAGCGGGGGTCACAGATACGCAGTATTTT. Translation: CCARKLAGVTDTQYF.

The chain joins TRBV5-4 to TRBJ1-1; perhaps TRBD1 as D (5 bases). Germline lookup yields CDR1 SGHNT and CDR2 YYREEE (reference sequence). CDR3 length: 13 residues. Trimming pared 1 base from V and 11 bases from J, leaving 15 bases between. DNA of the CDR3: TGTGCCAGCAGCTTGCGAGGGGACGTGCCGGCTTTCTTT. The encoded protein is CASSLRGDVPAFF.

This chain links TRBV27 with TRBJ1-1; D not resolved. CDR1 is MNHEY and CDR2 is SMNVEV in the germline V gene (reference sequence). The CDR3 consists of 12 residues. V was shortened by 3 bases and J by 10 bases, with 12 bases between the two germline ends. The CDR3: CASSLGGSAAFF. In DNA form, the CDR3 reads TGTGCCAGCAGTTTGGGAGGCAGTGCAGCTTTCTTT.

This clonotype was observed many times. The chain combines TRBV5-1 with TRBJ1-4; 7 nucleotides match TRBD1. CDR3 length: 15 residues. V was pared by 1 base and J by 8 bases, with 8 bases of the junction left unmatched. The germline CDR1 and CDR2 sequences are SGHRS and YFSETQ. The CDR3: CASSLTGTDREKLFF. Written as DNA, the CDR3 is TGCGCCAGCAGCTTGACGGGGACAGATCGAGAAAAACTGTTTTTT. The full variable domain, with the rest looked up from reference TRBV5-1 and TRBJ1-4, is KAGVTQTPRYLIKTRGQQVTLSCSPISGHRSVSWYQQTPGQGLQFLFEYFSETQRNKGNFPGRFSGRQFSNSRSEMNVSTLELGDSALYLCASSLTGTDREKLFFGSGTQLSVL.

This clonotype was counted many times. The chain is built from TRBV11-2 and TRBJ1-1; D is perhaps TRBD1 (6 bases). The V end was cut by 2 bases, the J end by 2 bases, with 15 bases between. This CDR3 is built from 16 residues. The germline CDR1 and CDR2 sequences are SGHAT and FQNNGV. CDR3 DNA sequence: TGTGCCAGCAGCTTACAGGGGCCGGGAGTCAACACTGAAGCTTTCTTT. Amino acids: CASSLQGPGVNTEAFF.

The J gene is TRBJ2-7, the V gene TRBV5-1, with D possibly matching TRBD2 (6 bases). CDR3 length equals 19 residues. V was trimmed by 3 bases and J by 1 base, leaving 26 bases between them. Per the germline V gene, CDR1 is SGHRS and CDR2 is YFSETQ. The CDR3 bases are TGCGCCAGCAGCTCCTGGGGCGACTCAAGGAGGGGCGGTTCCTACGAGCAGTACTTC. It translates to CASSSWGDSRRGGSYEQYF.

This clonotype was seen at least ten times. The gene calls are TRBV24-1 and TRBJ2-3; no reliable D call. Germline CDR1 reads KGHDR; CDR2 reads SFDVKD. V lost 6 bases and J lost 5, with 11 bases in between. The CDR3 loop spans 13 amino acids. The CDR3 DNA follows: TGTGCCACCAGTAATGCGGTAGTAGATACGCAGTATTTT. This translates into CATSNAVVDTQYF.